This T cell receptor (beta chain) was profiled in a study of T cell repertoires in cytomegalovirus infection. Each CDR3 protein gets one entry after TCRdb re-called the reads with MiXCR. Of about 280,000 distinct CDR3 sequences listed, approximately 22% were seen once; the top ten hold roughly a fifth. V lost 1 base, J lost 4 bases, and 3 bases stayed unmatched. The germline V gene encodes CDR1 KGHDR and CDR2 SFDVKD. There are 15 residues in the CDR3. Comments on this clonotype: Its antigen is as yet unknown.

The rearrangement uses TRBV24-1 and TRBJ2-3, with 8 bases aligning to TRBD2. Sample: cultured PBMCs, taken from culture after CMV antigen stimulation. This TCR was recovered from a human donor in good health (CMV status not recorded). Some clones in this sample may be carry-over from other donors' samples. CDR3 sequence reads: CATSDLAGDADTQYF. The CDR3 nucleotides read TGTGCCACCAGTGATTTAGCGGGAGACGCAGATACGCAGTATTTT.